This entry is about one TCR beta chain. Here immunoSEQ multiplex PCR was the method, and the copy in TCRdb shows in-frame clones only, minus some. The table lists about 220,000 clones, roughly 85% of them singletons. These data are taken from a study of blood T cell repertoires in COVID-19. Germline V lookup: CDR1 SGDLS, CDR2 YYNGEE. V dropped 3 bases and J dropped 10; count of bases not matched to a gene: 10. The length of the CDR3 is 15 residues. The genes are TRBV9 and TRBJ2-1; 10 bases are a match to TRBD2. The sequenced sample was PBMCs or T cells enriched from blood (not recorded which). The receptor's source is a woman between 40 and 50 years old with acute COVID-19. DNA of the CDR3: TGTGCCAGCAGCGAGAGCGGGGGGGCCTGGGAGGAGCAGTTCTTC. Its translation: CASSESGGAWEEQFF.